A single sample is the source of the 32 T cell receptor beta chains below, sequenced in a study of regulatory T cells in long-lasting Graves disease (dated by TCRdb to 2020 to 2022). The intended sense of this specimen's time point label: newly diagnosed GD, antithyroid drugs for less than 3 months. RNA was extracted from PBMCs in TRIzol for both TCR sequencing and RNA sequencing. Receptors were amplified or captured by multiplex PCR. The instrument was an Illumina HiSeq 4000. TCR beta libraries were built with iRepertoire HTBI primers and Arm-PCR amplification of CDR3 regions. The raw public reads went through TCRdb reprocessing: fastp at Q25, MiXCR clone calling, in-frame beta chains kept. For every CDR3 protein sequence, its rows merge into one entry that carries the most common genes and DNA. The sample yields more than 400,000 distinct CDR3 sequences; around 17% were counted once. 9.5% to 12% of the sample is taken by the ten largest.

These same records also appear under a second study, on T cells in Graves' hyperthyroidism and ophthalmopathy.

Sample: peripheral blood mononuclear cells (PBMCs), taken at new diagnosis, from a patient treated with antithyroid drugs. All receptors come from a woman aged 25 to 39 with Graves disease. Donor details come from another sample of the same person, matched by shared clones.

This clonotype has just a few counts. The rearrangement links TRBV7-6 to TRBJ2-7, with D tentatively TRBD1 (5 bases). The germline gives CDR1 SGHVS, CDR2 FNYEAQ. This CDR3 has 14 amino acids. V dropped 1 base and J dropped 3 bases, with 10 bases sitting between them. CDR3 residues: CASSLGGGFYEQYF. DNA of the CDR3: TGTGCCAGCAGCTTAGGGGGCGGATTCTACGAGCAGTACTTC.

This clonotype was detected ten times or more. The chain combines TRBV7-8 with TRBJ1-5, with D tentatively TRBD1 (5 bases). Germline loops: CDR1 SGHVS, CDR2 FQNEAQ. Trimming shortened V by 5 bases and J by 5 bases, and 19 bases separated the two germline ends. This CDR3 contains 16 residues. The CDR3 bases are TGTGCCAGCAGCCCCTCCAACGGGGGGGGGTATCAGCCCCAGCATTTT. Encoded protein: CASSPSNGGGYQPQHF.

The rearrangement joins TRBV15 to TRBJ2-2; unclear D gene. The CDR3 length is 14 residues. V lost 0 bases and J lost 3, with 5 bases in between. Looked up from germline, CDR1 is LNHNV and CDR2 is YYDKDF (reference sequence). CDR3 in amino acids: CATSRDRDTGELFF. The CDR3 nucleotides read TGTGCCACCAGCAGAGACAGAGACACCGGGGAGCTGTTTTTT.

About this clonotype: The junction departs from germline at one end; a sequencing error may be responsible. V and J are TRBV13 and TRBJ2-2, with D maybe TRBD2 (5 bases). The germline gives CDR1 PRHDT, CDR2 FYEKMQ (reference sequence). This CDR3 has 14 amino acids. The CDR3 region is CASRGSRNTGKLFF. The CDR3 DNA reads TGCGCCAGCAGAGGGAGTAGGAACACCGGGAAGCTGTTTTTT.

There are many counts of this clonotype. The chain carries TRBV27 and TRBJ2-7; D is tentatively TRBD1 or TRBD2 (5 bases each). Trimming left V 3 bases short and J 0 bases short, with 9 bases between. CDR3 length equals 14 residues. Germline CDR1 MNHEY, CDR2 SMNVEV (reference sequence). CDR3 DNA: TGTGCCAGCAGTTTGTACGGGACCTCCTACGAGCAGTACTTC. It translates to CASSLYGTSYEQYF.

This clonotype was found a few times. J is TRBJ2-1 and V is TRBV28; 13 bases align to TRBD2. The V segment lost 3 bases and the J segment 7 bases; nucleotides outside the gene matches: 3. In germline, CDR1 is MDHEN, CDR2 SYDVKM. The CDR3 spans 15 residues. CDR3 bases: TGTGCCAGCAGTTTGGAGACTAGCGGGAGGAATGAGCAGTTCTTC. This gives the protein CASSLETSGRNEQFF. Filled out from reference TRBV28 and TRBJ2-1, the complete variable domain reads DVKVTQSSRYLVKRTGEKVFLECVQDMDHENMFWYRQDPGLGLRLIYFSYDVKMKEKGDIPEGYSVSREKKERFSLILESASTNQTSMYLCASSLETSGRNEQFFGPGTRLTVL.

This clonotype was seen ten or more times. This chain links TRBV4-1 with TRBJ2-5, with TRBD2 identical over 9 bases. The germline gives CDR1 MGHRA, CDR2 YSYEKL. The CDR3 length is 15 residues. With V trimmed by 6 bases and J by 4 bases, 9 bases remained unmatched. CDR3 amino acids: CASSGGFSGRETQYF. CDR3 nucleotide sequence: TGCGCCAGCAGTGGCGGATTTAGCGGGAGAGAGACCCAGTACTTC.

In this sample, this clonotype turned up many times. V gene TRBV27 combines with J gene TRBJ2-7; tentatively, D is TRBD2 (6 bases). The CDR3 runs 16 residues. Trimming removed 8 bases from V and 1 base from J, with 21 bases in between. Germline CDR1 is MNHEY and CDR2 is SMNVEV (reference sequence). CDR3 sequence: CASVTGAGLFSYEQYF. The CDR3 coding sequence is TGTGCCAGCGTGACTGGAGCGGGCCTATTTTCCTACGAGCAGTACTTC.

The chain recombines TRBV28 with TRBJ2-5; TRBD2 matches 8 bases. The V and J ends lost 6 bases and 3 bases, in that order; junction bases with no gene match: 12. Germline V lookup: CDR1 MDHEN, CDR2 SYDVKM. The CDR3 has 16 amino acids. For the CDR3, the DNA is TGTGCCAGCAGACTGGAGGCACTAGCGGATAAAGAGACCCAGTACTTC. As protein: CASRLEALADKETQYF.

This clonotype was recorded many times. The genes are TRBV7-9 and TRBJ1-1; TRBD1 aligns across 7 bases. This CDR3 spans 14 amino acids. CDR1 and CDR2 from the germline V gene are SEHNR and FQNEAQ (reference sequence). V lost 5 bases to trimming and J lost 3 bases; unmatched junction nucleotides: 6. The CDR3 sequence is CASSEVGQHTEAFF. The DNA of the CDR3 is TGTGCCAGCAGCGAGGTGGGACAGCACACTGAAGCTTTCTTT.

The chain recombines TRBV10-3 with TRBJ2-6; unclear D gene. Germline V CDR1 and CDR2: ENHRY, SYGVKD. The CDR3 spans 17 residues. V shed 0 bases and J shed 4 bases, with 13 bases lying between them. The CDR3 DNA is TGTGCCATCAGTGAGTCGGCTGGGGATAAGGGGGCCAACGTCCTGACTTTC. This translates into CAISESAGDKGANVLTF.

This clonotype was detected many times. The chain has TRBV10-3 and TRBJ2-7, with D perhaps being TRBD1 or TRBD2 (5 bases each). The CDR3 spans 15 residues. V was cut by 3 bases and J by 6 bases, with 18 bases left in between. The germline gives CDR1 ENHRY, CDR2 SYGVKD. CDR3 DNA sequence: TGTGCCATCAGTGACGAGGGGCTTGGGGTTTCCGAGCAGTACTTC. Protein product: CAISDEGLGVSEQYF.

A note on this clonotype: This could be a read error, since a much larger clone is one nucleotide away. The chain uses TRBV20-1 and TRBJ2-1; D perhaps matches TRBD2 (6 bases). V was clipped by 0 bases and J by 4 bases, with 16 bases between them. The CDR3 runs to 16 residues. Germline values: CDR1 DFQATT, CDR2 SNEGSKA (reference sequence). CDR3 amino acids: CSARDREAGTYNEQFF. Here the CDR3 DNA reads TGCAGTGCTAGAGATCGAGAAGCGGGTACATACAATGAGCAGTTCTTC.

This clonotype has ten or more counts. The V and J genes are TRBV6-1 and TRBJ1-2; 10 bases fit TRBD1. CDR3 length: 15 residues. The V gene's germline CDR1 is MNHNS and CDR2 SASEGT. V was clipped by 6 bases and J by 4 bases; unmatched bases: 8. The CDR3, as DNA: TGTGCCAGCAGGGGGTCGGGACAGGGGAGCTATGGCTACACCTTC. Translated: CASRGSGQGSYGYTF.

V is TRBV6-1 and J is TRBJ1-5, with a weak D call TRBD1 (6 bases). The CDR3 has 14 residues. Per the germline V gene, CDR1 is MNHNS and CDR2 is SASEGT. V was clipped by 5 bases and J by 4 bases, with 12 bases between them. CDR3 in amino acids: CASSNIGGNQPQHF. The CDR3 DNA reads as TGTGCCAGCAGTAATATAGGGGGGAATCAGCCCCAGCATTTT.

The chain uses TRBV12-3 or TRBV12-4 and TRBJ1-5; D ambiguous. The CDR3 is made up of 11 amino acids. Trimming removed 3 bases at V and 11 bases at J, with 8 bases between. The CDR3 DNA sequence: TGTGCCAGCAGTTTCGGGCCGGCCCAGCATTTT. Amino acids: CASSFGPAQHF.

The sample holds many counts of this clonotype. V and J are TRBV15 and TRBJ2-7; D unclear. Germline CDR1 is LNHNV and CDR2 is YYDKDF (reference sequence). The CDR3 totals 14 residues. V was cut by 8 bases and J by 0 bases, with 14 bases left in between. The CDR3 DNA sequence: TGTGCCACCCGACCCTCGGAGAGCTCCTACGAGCAGTACTTC. Protein: CATRPSESSYEQYF.

This clonotype was detected only a few times. J is TRBJ2-5 and V is TRBV7-9, with D uncertain. Germline V gene data show CDR1 as SEHNR and CDR2 as FQNEAQ (reference sequence). CDR3 length: 12 residues. Trimming removed 2 bases from V and 4 bases from J, with 5 bases in between. CDR3 region: CASSLQPETQYF. In DNA, the CDR3 is TGTGCCAGCAGCTTACAACCAGAGACCCAGTACTTC.

The V and J genes are TRBV5-1 and TRBJ2-7, with 9 nucleotides matching TRBD2. Losses at the gene ends were 4 bases for V and 2 bases for J; bases not matched to a gene: 19. Germline CDR1 reads SGHRS; CDR2 reads YFSETQ. The CDR3 is made up of 19 amino acids. CDR3 nucleotide sequence: TGCGCCAGCAGCCCTCAAGGGGTTGGGCCTCTAGCGGGACCCTACGAGCAGTACTTC. This translates into CASSPQGVGPLAGPYEQYF.

This clonotype came up many times. The chain combines TRBV6-1 with TRBJ1-2, with 8 bases identical to TRBD1. Unmatched junction bases numbered 14, after V lost 6 bases and J lost 5 bases. Germline CDR1 is MNHNS and CDR2 is SASEGT. CDR3 length: 16 amino acids. Written as DNA, the CDR3 is TGTGCCAGCAGCCCCACCCAGGGGGCAGGATTTTATGGCTACACCTTC. Amino acids: CASSPTQGAGFYGYTF.

The chain employs TRBV7-9 and TRBJ1-1; D might be TRBD1 (5 bases). Germline CDR1 is SEHNR and CDR2 is FQNEAQ (reference sequence). The length of the CDR3 is 15 residues. The ends were cut back, 2 bases at V and 4 bases at J, with 14 bases in the middle. In DNA, the CDR3 is TGTGCCAGCAGCTTACCCGGGACGTCCCGCACTGAAGCTTTCTTT. This sequence encodes CASSLPGTSRTEAFF.

Many counts were recorded for this clonotype. At one boundary the junction diverges from the germline segment, which might be a read error. The J gene is TRBJ2-7, the V gene TRBV7-9; D may be TRBD2 (5 bases). In germline, CDR1 is SEHNR, CDR2 FQNEAQ (reference sequence). This CDR3 has 11 residues. CDR3 coding DNA: TGTGCCAGCAGCTTACAGGCCCGGCGGGACTTC. This translates into CASSLQARRDF.

This clonotype was detected ten times or more. J is TRBJ1-1 and V is TRBV6-1, with no clear D. The CDR3 has 15 amino acids. V was pared by 6 bases and J by 4 bases, with 18 bases between. Germline CDR1 and CDR2: MNHNS and SASEGT. The CDR3 loop is CASRILHNPGTEAFF. The CDR3 DNA follows: TGTGCCAGCAGAATATTACATAATCCGGGCACTGAAGCTTTCTTT.

Ten or more counts support this clonotype. The chain recombines TRBV28 with TRBJ2-1; 10 nucleotides align to TRBD2. With V trimmed by 3 bases and J by 4 bases, 9 bases remained unmatched. Per germline, CDR1 MDHEN and CDR2 SYDVKM. The CDR3 spans 17 residues. CDR3 sequence: CASSLVTSGDLYNEQFF. The CDR3 DNA reads TGTGCCAGCAGTTTGGTAACTAGCGGGGACCTTTACAATGAGCAGTTCTTC. Looking up the rest from reference TRBV28 and TRBJ2-1 gives the full variable domain: DVKVTQSSRYLVKRTGEKVFLECVQDMDHENMFWYRQDPGLGLRLIYFSYDVKMKEKGDIPEGYSVSREKKERFSLILESASTNQTSMYLCASSLVTSGDLYNEQFFGPGTRLTVL.

In this sample, this clonotype turned up many times. The chain joins TRBV27 to TRBJ2-1; no firm D call. Between the trimmed V and J ends, which lost 5 bases and 6 bases, there was a span of 5 bases. CDR3 length: 11 amino acids. Germline lookup yields CDR1 MNHEY and CDR2 SMNVEV (reference sequence). CDR3 in amino acids: CASSGVNEQFF. The CDR3 DNA reads TGTGCCAGCAGTGGGGTCAATGAGCAGTTCTTC.

This clonotype was counted at least ten times. V gene TRBV11-2 combines with J gene TRBJ2-6; D might be TRBD2 (7 bases). V was pared by 4 bases and J by 2 bases, with 15 bases between. Germline lookup yields CDR1 SGHAT and CDR2 FQNNGV. CDR3 length equals 17 residues. The CDR3 coding sequence is TGTGCCAGCAGCTCCAATGGGGGGGCAGCTGGGGCCAACGTCCTGACTTTC. As protein: CASSSNGGAAGANVLTF.

Concerning this clonotype itself: Relative to the germline gene, one junction end is altered; a read error may explain this. The gene calls are TRBV6-2 or TRBV6-3 and TRBJ1-3; D not resolved. CDR1 is MNHEY and CDR2 is SVGEGT in the germline V gene. The CDR3 length is 16 residues. CDR3 in amino acids: CASSYSGFDSGNTMYF. The CDR3 nucleotides read TGTGCCAGCAGTTACTCGGGTTTCGACTCTGGAAACACCATGTATTTT.

This clonotype was observed many times. This sequence joins TRBV5-1 and TRBJ2-1; TRBD1 might be the D (5 bases). This CDR3 spans 15 amino acids. Germline lookup yields CDR1 SGHRS and CDR2 YFSETQ. V was cut by 2 bases and J by 0 bases, with 9 bases left in between. Here the CDR3 DNA reads TGCGCCAGCAGCTTAGTCGACAGCTCCTACAATGAGCAGTTCTTC. It translates to CASSLVDSSYNEQFF.

This clonotype has at least ten counts. The chain uses TRBV28 and TRBJ1-3; 7 bases align to TRBD1. Germline values: CDR1 MDHEN, CDR2 SYDVKM. The CDR3 length is 12 residues. After removal of 4 bases from V and 10 bases from J, the junction contained 4 bases not matched to a gene. The CDR3 nucleotides read TGTGCCAGCAGTTCCTCAGGGGGTACCATATATTTT. Protein sequence: CASSSSGGTIYF.

This clonotype came up a few times. A much bigger clone sits one base away, suggesting this may be a read error. The V gene is TRBV29-1, the J gene TRBJ2-1, with 11 bases that match TRBD2. CDR3 length: 13 residues. Germline assignment: CDR1 SQVTM and CDR2 ANQGSEA. The CDR3 DNA is TGCAGCGTAGACCGGACTAGCGGGCATGAGCCGTTCTTC. The encoded protein is CSVDRTSGHEPFF.

This clonotype has only a few counts. This CDR3 reads CSASGASGRAGLSEQYF. The CDR3, as DNA: TGCAGTGCTAGCGGAGCTAGCGGGAGGGCCGGTCTCTCCGAGCAGTACTTC. The chain joins TRBV20-1 to TRBJ2-7, with TRBD2 matching over 12 bases. The CDR3 is 17 residues long. The germline V gene has CDR1 DFQATT and CDR2 SNEGSKA (reference sequence). The junction had 15 bases not matched to a gene; V was cut back by 3 bases and J by 6 bases.

Remarks on this clonotype: A much larger clone is a single base away; this may be a read error. This chain uses TRBV28 with TRBJ2-3; 7 bases agree with TRBD1. The J call is in doubt because the DNA end fits TRBJ2-7 better. The CDR3 extends over 14 amino acids. Germline V gives CDR1 MDHEN, CDR2 SYDVKM. The CDR3: CASSAGQAPYEQYF. Here the CDR3 DNA reads TGTGCCAGCAGTGCCGGACAGGCACCCTACGAGCAGTACTTC.